This T cell receptor beta chain is from a study of blood T cell repertoires in COVID-19. Original methodology: Amplification of reference gene primers was used by the study to estimate nucleated cell counts. Sequencing used immunoSEQ multiplex PCR; TCRdb keeps in-frame clones, though not all of them. Clonal size and the V and J genes are those of that table, whereas D and trimming came from the DNA. This sample has 300,000 to 350,000 clones, with approximately 89% found just once. J was trimmed by 0 bases and V by 5 bases; bases with no gene match: 9. The CDR3 extends over 17 amino acids. The germline V gene has CDR1 SSHAT and CDR2 FNYEAQ (reference sequence).

The genes are TRBV7-7 and TRBJ2-3, with TRBD2 matching 9 bases. The sample was peripheral blood. The clonotype comes from a woman aged 18-35 years who had recovered from COVID-19. The CDR3 nucleotides read TGTGCCAGCAGCCGCGGTATAGCGGGAGAGAGCACAGATACGCAGTATTTT. Translated, it gives CASSRGIAGESTDTQYF.